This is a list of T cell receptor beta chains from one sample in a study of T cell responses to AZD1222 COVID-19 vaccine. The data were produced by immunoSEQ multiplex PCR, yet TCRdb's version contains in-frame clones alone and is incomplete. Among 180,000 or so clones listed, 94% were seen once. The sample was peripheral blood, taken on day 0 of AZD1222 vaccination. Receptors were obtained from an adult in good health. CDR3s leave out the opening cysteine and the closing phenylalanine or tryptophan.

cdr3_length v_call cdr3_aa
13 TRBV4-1 ASSQGQDSNQPQH
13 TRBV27 ASSTWGEGNTEAF
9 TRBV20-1 SATGQGEQF
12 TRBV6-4 ASSARGEGTEAF
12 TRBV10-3 AISGQGRNEKLF
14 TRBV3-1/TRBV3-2 ASSPLGQGARDTQY
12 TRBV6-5 ASSLGGPGNTIY
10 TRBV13 ASSFPFSEAF
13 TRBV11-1 ASTLGLAGVNEQF
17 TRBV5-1 ASSLGPRQGDVTNYGYT
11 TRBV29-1 SGWTGPGDTQY
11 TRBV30 ASQDRTGGEAF
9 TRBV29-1 SVTDSYGYT
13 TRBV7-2 ASSLAGTGIGEQY